This passage covers 9 T cell receptor beta chains from one sample sequenced in a study of Ad26.COV2.S vaccination and SARS-CoV-2 variants. The sample's treatment: 19 received Ad26.COV2.S at low or high dose, single or two shots; about 5 received placebo; per-sample allocation not given. Collection of samples fell on day 63 after the first vaccine or placebo injection. Method: immunoSEQ multiplex PCR; TCRdb's copy keeps in-frame clones and lacks some. The table shows about 680,000 clones, with approximately 88% occurring only once. The sequencing used peripheral blood, collected in a trial of Ad26.COV2.S vaccine versus placebo. The receptors derive from a person aged 18-65 years who received the Ad26.COV2.S COVID-19 vaccine or a placebo.

The chain carries TRBV12-5 and TRBJ2-1, with D tentatively TRBD1 or TRBD2 (5 bases each). CDR3 length: 14 residues. The ends were cut back, 6 bases at V and 8 bases at J, with 17 bases in the middle. CDR1 is LGHNT, CDR2 FRNRAP, per germline. CDR3 loop: CASGHGDRQDEQFF. CDR3 DNA sequence: TGTGCTAGTGGCCATGGGGACCGGCAAGATGAGCAGTTCTTC. Complete variable domain (other parts from reference TRBV12-5 and TRBJ2-1): DARVTQTPRHKVTEMGQEVTMRCQPILGHNTVFWYRQTMMQGLELLAYFRNRAPLDDSGMPKDRFSAEMPDATLATLKIQPSEPRDSAVYFCASGHGDRQDEQFFGPGTRLTVL.

CDR3 bases: TGTGCCAGCAGCTTAGGGACAGCGAGAGGGATGAACACTGAAGCTTTCTTT. Its translation is CASSLGTARGMNTEAFF. V gene TRBV5-4 combines with J gene TRBJ1-1; 7 nucleotides align to TRBD1. Germline V gene data show CDR1 as SGHNT and CDR2 as YYREEE (reference sequence). The CDR3 runs 17 residues. Germline trimming cut 2 bases from V and 0 bases from J; bases unmatched to any gene: 10.

The J gene is TRBJ1-6, the V gene TRBV6-6, with D possibly TRBD1 on 5 matching bases. The CDR3 spans 14 residues. The V end was cut by 6 bases, the J end by 7 bases, with 13 bases between. The germline gives CDR1 MNHNY, CDR2 SVGAGI (reference sequence). CDR3 in amino acids: CASSEPGNNSPLHF. The DNA of the CDR3 is TGTGCCAGCAGCGAACCAGGGAACAATTCACCCCTCCACTTT.

The V gene is TRBV24-1, the J gene TRBJ2-2; 7 nucleotides agree with TRBD2. This CDR3 spans 14 amino acids. Germline assignment: CDR1 KGHDR and CDR2 SFDVKD. Trimming removed 7 bases from V and 1 base from J; junction bases left unmatched: 2. The CDR3 nucleotides read TGTGCCACCAGACCTAGCGGGAACACCGGGGAGCTGTTTTTT. Protein sequence: CATRPSGNTGELFF.

V is TRBV6-1 and J is TRBJ2-5; D gene ambiguous. V dropped 4 bases and J dropped 7 bases, with 19 bases sitting between them. Germline lookup yields CDR1 MNHNS and CDR2 SASEGT. The CDR3 has 15 amino acids. CDR3 nucleotide sequence: TGTGCCAGCAGTGCAGCTCAAGCCTTTACAGTGACCCAGTACTTC. Translated: CASSAAQAFTVTQYF.

The count of this clone is one. The chain is built from TRBV27 and TRBJ2-7, with 9 bases lining up with TRBD1. J gave up 3 bases and V 6 bases, and 6 bases lay outside the gene matches. Germline V CDR1 and CDR2: MNHEY, SMNVEV (reference sequence). The CDR3 has 14 amino acids. CDR3 nucleotides: TGTGCCAGCAGGTGGGGGACAGGGTACTACGAGCAGTACTTC. This codes for CASRWGTGYYEQYF.

The chain employs TRBV7-9 and TRBJ1-3; tentative D call: TRBD1 (6 bases). Germline V gene data show CDR1 as SEHNR and CDR2 as FQNEAQ (reference sequence). The V gene lost 2 bases and the J gene lost 4 bases, with 15 bases spanning the gap. The CDR3 covers 16 residues. The CDR3 is CASSLYPEGQGNTIYF. DNA for the CDR3: TGTGCCAGCAGCTTATACCCGGAGGGACAAGGAAACACCATATATTTT.

This clone was seen just once. The gene calls are TRBV12-5 and TRBJ2-7, with D perhaps matching TRBD1 (5 bases). The ends were cut back, 1 base at V and 4 bases at J, with 11 bases in the middle. Germline V gene data show CDR1 as LGHNT and CDR2 as FRNRAP. CDR3 length equals 14 residues. DNA of the CDR3: TGTGCTAGTGGTTTGGAGGGGAATTCTTACGAGCAGTACTTC. Residues: CASGLEGNSYEQYF.

V gene TRBV5-6 combines with J gene TRBJ2-7; 9 nucleotides match TRBD2. Germline V gives CDR1 SGHDT, CDR2 YYEEEE. This CDR3 comprises 19 residues. V trimming: 4 bases; J trimming: 4 bases; junction bases outside the gene matches: 21. In nucleotides, the CDR3 is TGTGCCAGCAGCCCCAGGGAAAGCGGGAGGCCCCAAGGGAGGTACGAGCAGTACTTC. It specifies CASSPRESGRPQGRYEQYF.